These 15 T cell receptor beta chains were sequenced from one sample in a study of beta chain features in type 1 diabetes. TCRB transcripts that were expressed got sequenced, as all of the isolated RNA had been reverse transcribed. Profiled with immunoSEQ multiplex PCR; TCRdb holds only in-frame clones, not every one. The repertoire holds 810,000 or so clones, with 15% to 20% as singletons. The sequenced material came from naive CD4+ T cells from blood. The receptors here all came from a woman between 18 and 30 years old in good health.

The table lists this clone with a few counts. The chain has TRBV2 and TRBJ2-3; D is unclear. This CDR3 has 14 residues. V was trimmed by 5 bases and J by 0 bases, leaving 9 bases between them. CDR1 SNHLY and CDR2 FYNNEI come from the germline V gene. CDR3 sequence reads: CASSRTESTDTQYF. CDR3 bases: TGTGCCAGCAGTCGGACGGAGAGCACAGATACGCAGTATTTT.

J is TRBJ1-2 and V is TRBV28; D is unclear. The CDR3 length is 12 residues. Trimming took 5 bases from V and 4 from J, leaving 8 bases between them. Germline loops: CDR1 MDHEN, CDR2 SYDVKM. CDR3 in amino acids: CASSRAFYGYTF. CDR3 DNA: TGTGCCAGCAGTCGGGCCTTCTATGGCTACACCTTC.

DNA of the CDR3: TGTGCCAGCAGCTTCCGTTGGGGAAGCACTGAAGCTTTCTTT. Residues: CASSFRWGSTEAFF. The chain employs TRBV7-2 and TRBJ1-1; D call uncertain. The CDR3 covers 14 residues. V lost 3 bases and J lost 4, with 12 bases in between. Germline assignment: CDR1 SGHTA and CDR2 FQGNSA.

This clone was seen more than once but under ten times. V gene TRBV19 combines with J gene TRBJ2-1, with D perhaps matching TRBD2 (5 bases). Trimming left V 3 bases short and J 9 bases short, with 15 bases between. The CDR3 loop spans 14 amino acids. The germline V gene encodes CDR1 LNHDA and CDR2 SQIVND (reference sequence). The CDR3 region has the DNA TGTGCCAGTAGTATCGTGGCTAGCAATAGTGAGCAGTTCTTC. Residues: CASSIVASNSEQFF.

Details on this clone: Other DNA sequences from this sample encode an identical CDR3 as well. V is TRBV6-5 and J is TRBJ1-5; TRBD1 matches at 7 bases. J lost 1 base, V lost 0 bases, and 0 bases had no gene match. Germline loops: CDR1 MNHEY, CDR2 SVGAGI. The CDR3 is 15 amino acids. The CDR3, as DNA: TGTGCCAGCAGTTACTCGGGACAGAGCAATCAGCCCCAGCATTTT. Amino acids: CASSYSGQSNQPQHF.

This clone was picked up a small number of times. The chain combines TRBV4-2 with TRBJ1-2, with 8 bases lining up with TRBD1. CDR3 length: 16 residues. The J segment lost 4 bases and the V segment lost 0 bases, leaving 7 bases of the junction unmatched. From germline, CDR1 is LGHNA and CDR2 YNFKEQ. CDR3 protein: CASSQDGHRGTYGYTF. The CDR3, as DNA: TGTGCCAGCAGCCAAGATGGGCACAGGGGGACCTATGGCTACACCTTC.

This clone was observed a few times. The V and J genes are TRBV6-1 and TRBJ2-1; possible D gene TRBD2, 6 bases. Germline V lookup: CDR1 MNHNS, CDR2 SASEGT. V lost 6 bases to trimming and J lost 2 bases, with 11 bases between them. The CDR3 length is 14 residues. CDR3 sequence: CASRRGGAYNEQFF. The CDR3 DNA is TGTGCCAGCAGGAGGGGAGGCGCCTACAATGAGCAGTTCTTC.

This clone appeared a few times. The CDR3: CSVEDADEKLFF. The CDR3 nucleotides read TGCAGCGTTGAAGATGCGGATGAAAAACTGTTTTTT. The rearrangement uses TRBV29-1 and TRBJ1-4; D gene ambiguous. Trimming shortened V by 0 bases and J by 6 bases, and 5 bases separated the two germline ends. The CDR3 runs 12 residues. CDR1 is SQVTM and CDR2 is ANQGSEA in the germline V gene.

In this sample, this clone turned up a few times. The V and J genes are TRBV19 and TRBJ2-5; 7 nucleotides agree with TRBD1. The CDR3 runs to 15 residues. Germline CDR1 and CDR2: LNHDA and SQIVND (reference sequence). The trim removed 5 bases at V and 0 bases at J, leaving 6 bases unmatched. The CDR3 loop is CASSGIGTDQETQYF. The DNA for the CDR3 is TGTGCCAGTAGTGGAATCGGGACAGACCAAGAGACCCAGTACTTC.

This sequence joins TRBV7-9 and TRBJ2-7; D remains unclear. The tail of the sequence fits TRBJ2-5 better, so the J call may be wrong. This CDR3 has 13 amino acids. CDR1 and CDR2 from the germline V gene are SEHNR and FQNEAQ (reference sequence). The CDR3 region has the DNA TGTGCCAGCAGCCTCCGGAGTGCCGAGACCCAGTACTTC. Translated, it gives CASSLRSAETQYF.

This clone came up a few times. V is TRBV5-1 and J is TRBJ2-1, with 10 nucleotides matching TRBD2. Germline V gene sequence: CDR1 SGHRS, CDR2 YFSETQ. J was trimmed by 0 bases and V by 5 bases; bases with no gene match: 2. The CDR3 covers 15 residues. The CDR3 nucleotides read TGCGCCAGCAGGGCTAGCGGGAGCTCCTACAATGAGCAGTTCTTC. Translating it yields CASRASGSSYNEQFF. The variable domain in full, completed from reference TRBV5-1 and TRBJ2-1, reads KAGVTQTPRYLIKTRGQQVTLSCSPISGHRSVSWYQQTPGQGLQFLFEYFSETQRNKGNFPGRFSGRQFSNSRSEMNVSTLELGDSALYLCASRASGSSYNEQFFGPGTRLTVL.

The chain carries TRBV6-1 and TRBJ2-7; 8 positions agree with TRBD1. V lost 2 bases, J lost 2 bases, and 5 bases stayed unmatched. CDR1 is MNHNS and CDR2 is SASEGT in the germline V gene. CDR3 size: 15 residues. The CDR3 bases are TGTGCCAGCAGTGAAACTGGACAGGGTCCCTACGAGCAGTACTTC. Its protein is CASSETGQGPYEQYF.

This chain links TRBV9 with TRBJ1-1; a possible D gene is TRBD1 (6 bases). Germline assignment: CDR1 SGDLS and CDR2 YYNGEE. The CDR3 covers 14 residues. Trimming removed 4 bases from V and 1 base from J, with 11 bases in between. CDR3 bases: TGTGCCAGCAGCTTGATACAGGGGAACACTGAAGCTTTCTTT. It yields the protein CASSLIQGNTEAFF.

This clone was observed a handful of times. As DNA, the CDR3 is TGTGCCAGTAGTCAAGATCCCAAAAACATTCAGTACTTC. Its translation is CASSQDPKNIQYF. J is TRBJ2-4 and V is TRBV19, with unresolved D. The CDR3 is 13 residues long. Trimming stripped 5 bases from V and 2 bases from J, with 7 bases between. Per the germline V gene, CDR1 is LNHDA and CDR2 is SQIVND (reference sequence).

Only a few counts were recorded for this clone. Other DNA sequences in this specimen translate into the identical CDR3. The chain links TRBV29-1 to TRBJ2-2; D gene unclear. V lost 6 bases and J 0 bases, leaving 5 bases between the germline ends. CDR1 is SQVTM and CDR2 is ANQGSEA in the germline V gene. This CDR3 spans 12 amino acids. CDR3 in amino acids: CSVSPNTGELFF. CDR3 bases: TGCAGCGTCTCTCCGAACACCGGGGAGCTGTTTTTT.